Below, 25 T cell receptor beta chains from the same sample are listed, as sequenced in a study of blood T cell repertoires in COVID-19 (dated by TCRdb to 2020 to 2022). The library was generated by the immunoSEQ multiplex PCR assay. What TCRdb holds here is the immuneACCESS table cut down to in-frame rearrangements. Part of the clones is not present; checked against another copy, under half of the missing clones reflect an unresolved V gene, and the others are unexplained. A total of 350,000 to 550,000 clones appear in this sample, around nine tenths of them only once. The ten top clones hold roughly 4% of the sample. The source material was peripheral blood. These receptors came from a woman aged 25 to 39 with acute or convalescent COVID-19.

The rearrangement joins TRBV4-1 to TRBJ2-1; tentatively, D is TRBD1 (6 bases). Germline CDR1 MGHRA, CDR2 YSYEKL. The CDR3 contains 14 residues. V was clipped by 4 bases and J by 1 base, with 8 bases between them. As DNA, the CDR3 is TGCGCCAGCAGCCGCGACAGGTCCTACAATGAGCAGTTCTTC. Protein sequence: CASSRDRSYNEQFF.

The V gene is TRBV4-1, the J gene TRBJ2-7, with D hard to call. This CDR3 has 12 residues. Per germline, CDR1 MGHRA and CDR2 YSYEKL. V dropped 2 bases and J dropped 3 bases, with 5 bases sitting between them. CDR3 protein: CASSQSLYEQYF. The CDR3 DNA follows: TGCGCCAGCAGCCAATCCCTCTACGAGCAGTACTTC.

The rearrangement uses TRBV20-1 and TRBJ2-4, with D perhaps TRBD2 (5 bases). The CDR3 is 15 amino acids. Per germline, CDR1 DFQATT and CDR2 SNEGSKA (reference sequence). The ends were cut back, 3 bases at V and 0 bases at J, with 12 bases in the middle. CDR3 residues: CSASARTLAKNIQYF. The DNA for the CDR3 is TGCAGTGCTAGTGCCCGGACTCTAGCCAAAAACATTCAGTACTTC.

The chain combines TRBV12-3 or TRBV12-4 with TRBJ2-3, with D possibly TRBD1 on 6 matching bases. The CDR3 spans 13 residues. V shed 5 bases and J shed 4 bases, with 10 bases lying between them. CDR3: CASSNRESDTQYF. As DNA, the CDR3 is TGTGCCAGCAGTAACAGGGAGTCAGATACGCAGTATTTT.

V is TRBV4-1 and J is TRBJ1-5, with 8 positions matching TRBD1. Germline CDR1 and CDR2: MGHRA and YSYEKL. V lost 1 base, J lost 7 bases, and 9 bases stayed unmatched. CDR3 length: 16 residues. DNA for the CDR3: TGCGCCAGCAGCCAAGGAAGGGGGACAGGCGGGCAGCCCCAGCATTTT. This translates into CASSQGRGTGGQPQHF.

The chain is built from TRBV20-1 and TRBJ2-3; 7 nucleotides align to TRBD2. Germline V CDR1 and CDR2: DFQATT, SNEGSKA (reference sequence). The CDR3 consists of 15 residues. V lost 3 bases to trimming and J lost 3 bases; unmatched junction nucleotides: 9. CDR3 loop: CSASPRRGRTDTQYF. CDR3 bases: TGCAGTGCTAGTCCCCGGCGGGGGAGGACAGATACGCAGTATTTT.

The chain couples TRBV7-8 to TRBJ1-5, with D tentatively TRBD1 (5 bases). Germline CDR1 is SGHVS and CDR2 is FQNEAQ. This CDR3 spans 15 amino acids. Trimming shortened V by 1 base and J by 1 base, and 8 bases separated the two germline ends. CDR3 coding DNA: TGTGCCAGCAGCTTAGAGTGGGGCAGCAATCAGCCCCAGCATTTT. Its protein product is CASSLEWGSNQPQHF. Combining the CDR3 with reference TRBV7-8 and TRBJ1-5 gives the whole variable domain GAGVSQSPRYKVAKRGQDVALRCDPISGHVSLFWYQQALGQGPEFLTYFQNEAQLDKSGLPSDRFFAERPEGSVSTLKIQRTQQEDSAVYLCASSLEWGSNQPQHFGDGTRLSIL.

The gene calls are TRBV5-1 and TRBJ2-4, with a possible D match to TRBD2 (6 bases). This CDR3 has 13 residues. V lost 5 bases and J lost 6, with 12 bases in between. Germline V gene lookup returns CDR1 SGHRS and CDR2 YFSETQ. This chain's CDR3 is CASRRRGGNIQYF. CDR3 in DNA: TGCGCCAGCAGGCGGAGGGGAGGAAACATTCAGTACTTC.

The V call is TRBV6-5, the J call TRBJ2-4, with 7 bases matching TRBD2. The CDR3 consists of 13 residues. Losses at the gene ends were 7 bases for V and 8 bases for J; bases not matched to a gene: 8. The germline V gene encodes CDR1 MNHEY and CDR2 SVGAGI. CDR3 DNA: TGTGCCAGCACTGGGGGGGTCGGACACATTCAGTACTTC. Translating gives CASTGGVGHIQYF.

The chain is built from TRBV24-1 and TRBJ1-1, with 7 bases that match TRBD1. J lost 5 bases, V lost 5 bases, and 7 bases had no gene match. CDR1 is KGHDR and CDR2 is SFDVKD in the germline V gene. The CDR3 contains 14 residues. CDR3 DNA sequence: TGTGCCACCAGTGCGAAGGGGGCGAGGACTGAAGCTTTCTTT. Translating gives CATSAKGARTEAFF.

V usage is TRBV9 and J usage is TRBJ1-3; TRBD1 agrees at 9 bases. Germline V lookup: CDR1 SGDLS, CDR2 YYNGEE. The CDR3 length is 16 residues. With 4 bases clipped from V and 3 bases from J, the junction kept 8 bases outside the gene matches. The CDR3 nucleotides read TGTGCCAGCAGCCCCAGGGACAGGGCTCGTGGAAACACCATATATTTT. This codes for CASSPRDRARGNTIYF.

V gene TRBV4-1 combines with J gene TRBJ2-1; D possibly corresponds to TRBD1 (5 bases). This CDR3 spans 14 amino acids. The V gene lost 0 bases and the J gene lost 8 bases, with 11 bases spanning the gap. Germline lookup yields CDR1 MGHRA and CDR2 YSYEKL. The CDR3 loop is CASSQESGYYEQFF. In DNA, the CDR3 is TGCGCCAGCAGCCAAGAGTCAGGGTATTATGAGCAGTTCTTC.

V gene TRBV6-1 combines with J gene TRBJ2-4; D is possibly TRBD1 (5 bases). Trimming shortened V by 3 bases and J by 6 bases, and 6 bases separated the two germline ends. The length of the CDR3 is 12 residues. Germline V gene sequence: CDR1 MNHNS, CDR2 SASEGT. CDR3 loop: CASSEGRNIQYF. The CDR3 nucleotides read TGTGCCAGCAGTGAGGGGCGAAACATTCAGTACTTC.

V gene TRBV5-6 combines with J gene TRBJ2-7; 7 bases map to TRBD2. The CDR3 runs to 13 residues. V lost 4 bases and J lost 2; bases outside the gene matches: 3. Germline V gene lookup returns CDR1 SGHDT and CDR2 YYEEEE. DNA of the CDR3: TGTGCCAGCAGCAGTAGCGGGCCCTACGAGCAGTACTTC. Protein product: CASSSSGPYEQYF.

The chain is built from TRBV7-9 and TRBJ1-2; 9 bases fit TRBD1. The CDR3 length is 14 residues. Germline loops: CDR1 SEHNR, CDR2 FQNEAQ (reference sequence). After removal of 5 bases from V and 7 bases from J, the junction contained 8 bases not matched to a gene. CDR3 sequence: CASSLRDRAGGYTF. The CDR3, as DNA: TGTGCCAGCAGCCTCCGGGACAGGGCGGGTGGCTACACCTTC.

This rearrangement joins TRBV7-6 to TRBJ2-3; 9 bases fit TRBD2. The CDR3 spans 17 residues. Germline assignment: CDR1 SGHVS and CDR2 FNYEAQ. Trimming cost V 5 bases and J 1 base; bases outside gene matches: 10. CDR3 in amino acids: CASSHSLTSGRTDTQYF. The CDR3, as DNA: TGTGCCAGCAGCCATTCACTGACTAGCGGACGCACAGATACGCAGTATTTT. The whole variable domain, filled in from reference TRBV7-6 and TRBJ2-3, reads GAGVSQSPRYKVTKRGQDVALRCDPISGHVSLYWYRQALGQGPEFLTYFNYEAQQDKSGLPNDRFSAERPEGSISTLTIQRTEQRDSAMYRCASSHSLTSGRTDTQYFGPGTRLTVL.

The V and J genes are TRBV5-1 and TRBJ2-3, with D tentatively TRBD1 (5 bases). This CDR3 spans 16 amino acids. Germline-derived CDR1 and CDR2 are SGHRS and YFSETQ. Trimming removed 0 bases at V and 0 bases at J, with 11 bases between. The DNA for the CDR3 is TGCGCCAGCAGCTTGGGTGACAGATCTAGCACAGATACGCAGTATTTT. Translated: CASSLGDRSSTDTQYF.

This rearrangement joins TRBV10-3 to TRBJ1-1; a weak D match, TRBD1 (6 bases). Per germline, CDR1 ENHRY and CDR2 SYGVKD. Trimming left V 7 bases short and J 4 bases short, with 13 bases between. This CDR3 has 13 residues. Here the CDR3 reads CAINRDGGTEAFF. CDR3 DNA: TGTGCCATCAACAGGGATGGCGGCACTGAAGCTTTCTTT.

The genes are TRBV2 and TRBJ2-7; 11 bases map to TRBD2. Losses at the gene ends were 7 bases for V and 4 bases for J; bases not matched to a gene: 9. Germline CDR1 and CDR2: SNHLY and FYNNEI. The CDR3 loop spans 15 amino acids. The CDR3 coding sequence is TGTGCCAGCACCGCCTATAGCGGGGGGGCTTACGAGCAGTACTTC. The encoded protein is CASTAYSGGAYEQYF.

The chain is built from TRBV6-5 and TRBJ2-1, with D perhaps matching TRBD2 (5 bases). There are 11 residues in the CDR3. Trimming stripped 4 bases from V and 9 bases from J, with 7 bases between. CDR1 is MNHEY and CDR2 is SVGAGI in the germline V gene. CDR3 in DNA: TGTGCCAGCAGTTGGGGAGCTGAGCAGTTCTTC. Its translation: CASSWGAEQFF.

This chain joins TRBV4-2 and TRBJ1-1, with TRBD1 identical over 11 bases. CDR3 length: 16 residues. Trimming removed 1 base from V and 6 bases from J; junction bases left unmatched: 7. Germline V gives CDR1 LGHNA, CDR2 YNFKEQ. This CDR3 reads CASSQGTGGLGAEAFF. CDR3 nucleotide sequence: TGTGCCAGCAGCCAAGGGACAGGGGGCCTTGGGGCTGAAGCTTTCTTT.

V is TRBV12-5 and J is TRBJ1-5, with TRBD1 matching 7 bases. V dropped 6 bases and J dropped 4; count of bases not matched to a gene: 9. The CDR3 loop spans 15 amino acids. Germline-derived CDR1 and CDR2 are LGHNT and FRNRAP. The CDR3 reads CASGVDRDANQPQHF. The CDR3 DNA sequence: TGTGCTAGTGGGGTTGACAGGGATGCAAATCAGCCCCAGCATTTT. Based on the CDR3 plus reference TRBV12-5 and TRBJ1-5, the full variable domain is DARVTQTPRHKVTEMGQEVTMRCQPILGHNTVFWYRQTMMQGLELLAYFRNRAPLDDSGMPKDRFSAEMPDATLATLKIQPSEPRDSAVYFCASGVDRDANQPQHFGDGTRLSIL.

A single count supports this clone. The chain joins TRBV14 to TRBJ2-2, with D maybe TRBD2 (5 bases). Germline assignment: CDR1 SGHDN and CDR2 FVKESK. The CDR3 has 13 amino acids. V lost 0 bases and J 9 bases, leaving 8 bases between the germline ends. The CDR3 DNA reads as TGTGCCAGCAGCCAAGAGAGGAGGAGGGAGCTGTTTTTT. It yields the protein CASSQERRRELFF.

The chain is built from TRBV12-3 or TRBV12-4 and TRBJ2-2; no definite D call. The CDR3 length is 13 residues. Trimming pared 3 bases from V and 6 bases from J, leaving 8 bases between. CDR3 in DNA: TGTGCCAGCAGTTTTAGCCCACCCGGGGAGCTGTTTTTT. Residues: CASSFSPPGELFF.

The chain uses TRBV4-1 and TRBJ1-1; D unclear. The CDR3 has 12 amino acids. CDR1 is MGHRA and CDR2 is YSYEKL in the germline V gene. Trimming removed 4 bases at V and 4 bases at J, with 7 bases between. The CDR3 nucleotides read TGCGCCAGCAGCCTGGCAGGCACTGAAGCTTTCTTT. Its translation: CASSLAGTEAFF.